The T cell receptor beta chain under discussion was sequenced for a study of blood T cell repertoires in COVID-19. Study information: Sample material is recorded as cDNA or gDNA derived from T cells, B-cell-depleted T cells, or PBMCs.

Source study methods: Amplification from reference gene primers served as the basis for estimated nucleated cell counts. Sequencing was performed with immunoSEQ multiplex PCR; in TCRdb, only in-frame clones are kept and a portion is missing. Clone size and the V and J calls come from that table; the DNA yielded D and trimming. The table includes roughly 500,000 clones, 80% to 90% detected once. Unmatched junction bases numbered 0, after V lost 3 bases and J lost 4 bases. CDR3 length: 13 residues. Per the germline V gene, CDR1 is SGHNT and CDR2 is YYREEE (reference sequence). Seattle enrolled patients during active infection and tracked them longitudinally.

The sample consisted of peripheral blood. This sequence originates from a man younger than 35 with COVID-19, enrolled during active disease. This rearrangement joins TRBV5-4 to TRBJ2-2, with TRBD2 matching over 7 bases. DNA for the CDR3: TGTGCCAGCAGCTGGGGGGGCACCGGGGAGCTGTTTTTT. It is translated as CASSWGGTGELFF.